What follows are 32 T cell receptor beta chains derived from one specimen sequenced in a study of blood T cell repertoires in COVID-19. Measured with immunoSEQ multiplex PCR; TCRdb has only the in-frame clones, and not every one. The sample lists a few hundred thousand clones; 75% to 90% were seen once. The sequencing input was PBMCs or T cells enriched from blood (not recorded which). Source of these receptors: a woman aged 55-69 years who had recovered from COVID-19.

The V call is TRBV14, the J call TRBJ1-2; D not certain. The V gene's germline CDR1 is SGHDN and CDR2 FVKESK. The CDR3 runs 12 residues. The germline V and J ends were trimmed by 0 bases and 5 bases, with 4 bases remaining between them. CDR3 loop: CASSQERYGYTF. CDR3 coding DNA: TGTGCCAGCAGCCAAGAGAGATATGGCTACACCTTC.

The chain has TRBV2 and TRBJ1-3, with TRBD1 matching 9 bases. After removal of 6 bases from V and 0 bases from J, the junction contained 9 bases not matched to a gene. This CDR3 region has 17 residues. CDR1 SNHLY and CDR2 FYNNEI come from the germline V gene. The CDR3 region has the DNA TGTGCCAGCAGGGCCGGGACAGGGCCGAGCTCTGGAAACACCATATATTTT. Translation: CASRAGTGPSSGNTIYF.

The genes are TRBV2 and TRBJ1-4; D possibly corresponds to TRBD1 (5 bases). The CDR3 runs 14 residues. V was trimmed by 7 bases and J by 10 bases, leaving 19 bases between them. Germline V gene data show CDR1 as SNHLY and CDR2 as FYNNEI. The CDR3 bases are TGTGCCAGCAATCGCCGGGAGTCGGGGGGAAAACTGTTTTTT. Amino acids: CASNRRESGGKLFF.

The rearrangement uses TRBV9 and TRBJ1-4, with D unclear. The V gene lost 4 bases and the J gene lost 8 bases, with 24 bases spanning the gap. The germline V gene encodes CDR1 SGDLS and CDR2 YYNGEE. The CDR3 consists of 17 residues. The CDR3 region is CASSPSPWRADWEKLFF. In DNA form, the CDR3 reads TGTGCCAGCAGCCCCTCACCATGGAGGGCGGACTGGGAAAAACTGTTTTTT.

Notes on this clone: At the DNA level, this CDR3 is encoded by other sequences in the same sample as well. The CDR3 coding sequence is TGTGCCAGCAGTGAGTGGGAGAATCAGCCCCAGCATTTT. It specifies CASSEWENQPQHF. The chain combines TRBV2 with TRBJ1-5; D is unclear. The V end lost 3 bases, the J end lost 4 bases, and 7 bases lay between the germline ends. The CDR3 sequence is 13 residues long. The V gene's germline CDR1 is SNHLY and CDR2 FYNNEI.

V gene TRBV5-1 combines with J gene TRBJ2-1, with unresolved D. This CDR3 is 12 amino acids long. Germline-derived CDR1 and CDR2 are SGHRS and YFSETQ. Trimming removed 1 base from V and 6 bases from J, with 5 bases in between. CDR3 nucleotide sequence: TGCGCCAGCAGCTTGACAGTCAATGAGCAGTTCTTC. Residues: CASSLTVNEQFF.

There are a few counts of this clone. The chain couples TRBV5-8 to TRBJ1-6, with a tentative D call TRBD1 (6 bases). Germline-derived CDR1 and CDR2 are SGHTS and YDEGEE. The V and J ends lost 2 bases and 12 bases respectively, with 21 bases between them. The CDR3 contains 16 residues. The CDR3 DNA follows: TGTGCCAGCAGCTTCTACCGGGACACCCGTTCTCAACCCCTCCACTTT. Amino acid sequence: CASSFYRDTRSQPLHF. Full variable domain (outside the CDR3, taken from reference TRBV5-8 and TRBJ1-6): EAGVTQSPTHLIKTRGQQATLRCSPISGHTSVYWYQQALGLGLQFLLWYDEGEERNRGNFPPRFSGRQFPNYSSELNVNALELEDSALYLCASSFYRDTRSQPLHFGNGTRLTVT.

This clone has just a few counts. The V gene is TRBV28, the J gene TRBJ1-4; D might be TRBD1 (5 bases). Germline assignment: CDR1 MDHEN and CDR2 SYDVKM. Trimming shortened V by 8 bases and J by 8 bases, and 18 bases separated the two germline ends. The CDR3 runs to 14 residues. CDR3 sequence: CASSWRRGGEKLFF. CDR3 DNA sequence: TGTGCCAGCTCCTGGAGGAGGGGAGGCGAAAAACTGTTTTTT.

The chain uses TRBV6-6 and TRBJ1-3, with D perhaps TRBD1 (5 bases). Germline CDR1 and CDR2: MNHNY and SVGAGI (reference sequence). Between the trimmed V and J ends, which lost 6 bases and 3 bases, there was a span of 27 bases. The CDR3 has 19 residues. The CDR3 sequence is CASSSARMDKFVGGNTIYF. The CDR3 DNA is TGTGCCAGCAGCTCCGCTCGGATGGACAAATTTGTAGGTGGAAACACCATATATTTT.

This chain connects TRBV3-1 (or the pseudogene TRBV3-2) to TRBJ1-5, with D tentatively TRBD1 (6 bases). The germline V gene encodes CDR1 LGHDT and CDR2 YNNKEL (reference sequence). The CDR3 loop spans 16 amino acids. V lost 1 base, J lost 6 bases, and 16 bases lay in between. The DNA of the CDR3 is TGTGCCAGCAGCCAAGGGACCCTTACCAGGGGTCAGCCCCAGCATTTT. This sequence encodes CASSQGTLTRGQPQHF.

The table lists this clone with a count of one. The identical CDR3 is also encoded by other nucleotide sequences in the sample. The rearrangement uses TRBV5-1 and TRBJ2-5, with TRBD2 identical over 7 bases. V lost 4 bases to trimming and J lost 5 bases; unmatched junction nucleotides: 5. The germline gives CDR1 SGHRS, CDR2 YFSETQ. CDR3 size: 13 residues. Here the CDR3 DNA reads TGCGCCAGCAGCCCCGGGGGGTCTGAGACCCAGTACTTC. Its translation: CASSPGGSETQYF.

The gene calls are TRBV29-1 and TRBJ1-2, with a weak D call TRBD1 (6 bases). CDR3 size: 13 residues. CDR1 SQVTM and CDR2 ANQGSEA come from the germline V gene. V lost 4 bases and J 4 bases, leaving 13 bases between the germline ends. CDR3 sequence: CSVVGARRYGYTF. CDR3 sequence (DNA): TGCAGCGTTGTGGGGGCCCGACGCTATGGCTACACCTTC. The full variable domain, in which reference TRBV29-1 and TRBJ1-2 provide the parts outside the CDR3, is SAVISQKPSRDICQRGTSLTIQCQVDSQVTMMFWYRQQPGQSLTLIATANQGSEATYESGFVIDKFPISRPNLTFSTLTVSNMSPEDSSIYLCSVVGARRYGYTFGSGTRLTVV.

CDR3 DNA sequence: TGTGCCAGCAGCTGGGACAGTGGAATCGGAAACACCATATATTTT. This sequence encodes CASSWDSGIGNTIYF. V and J are TRBV5-5 and TRBJ1-3; 7 bases line up with TRBD1. CDR3 size: 15 residues. The V segment lost 3 bases and the J segment 4 bases; nucleotides outside the gene matches: 7. Germline-derived CDR1 and CDR2 are SGHKS and YYEKEE (reference sequence).

V is TRBV12-3 or TRBV12-4 and J is TRBJ1-6, with D uncertain. This CDR3 has 12 residues. V shed 1 base and J shed 14 bases, with 9 bases lying between them. The CDR3 protein is CASSLGHGALHF. In nucleotides, the CDR3 is TGTGCCAGCAGTTTAGGCCACGGGGCCCTCCACTTT.

V and J are TRBV2 and TRBJ2-1; D might be TRBD2 (6 bases). Deletions cut 4 bases from V and 3 bases from J, with 13 bases between. CDR1 is SNHLY, CDR2 FYNNEI, per germline. The CDR3 is 15 amino acids. In DNA, the CDR3 is TGTGCCAGCAGTGGGGGCGGGGCCCTCTACAATGAGCAGTTCTTC. Translating gives CASSGGGALYNEQFF.

The gene calls are TRBV19 and TRBJ2-3; a weak D match, TRBD2 (6 bases). Germline V gene data show CDR1 as LNHDA and CDR2 as SQIVND (reference sequence). The CDR3 spans 18 residues. The V and J ends lost 2 bases and 0 bases respectively, with 18 bases between them. The CDR3 spells CASSISVEGRTSTDTQYF. The CDR3 bases are TGTGCCAGTAGTATATCGGTGGAGGGACGTACTAGCACAGATACGCAGTATTTT.

The rearrangement uses TRBV29-1 and TRBJ2-1; D gene ambiguous. Germline CDR1 SQVTM, CDR2 ANQGSEA. The CDR3 extends over 14 amino acids. With 4 bases removed from V and 0 bases from J, the gap between germline ends came to 10 bases. The CDR3 region has the DNA TGCAGCGTTGTAGACTGGAGCTCCTACAATGAGCAGTTCTTC. It translates to CSVVDWSSYNEQFF.

This clone was counted between two and nine times. The chain combines TRBV13 with TRBJ2-2; D might be TRBD2 (7 bases). Trimming removed 0 bases from V and 5 bases from J, with 10 bases in between. Germline CDR1 PRHDT, CDR2 FYEKMQ (reference sequence). This CDR3 region has 15 residues. The chain's CDR3 is CASSLGRGATGELFF. The CDR3 DNA reads as TGTGCCAGCAGCTTAGGCCGGGGGGCAACCGGGGAGCTGTTTTTT.

The chain recombines TRBV19 with TRBJ2-4; no clear D. Trimming took off 3 bases at V and 1 base at J, with 7 bases between the two ends. The CDR3 contains 14 residues. In germline, CDR1 is LNHDA, CDR2 SQIVND (reference sequence). The CDR3 protein is CASSMGRAKNIQYF. The CDR3 bases are TGTGCCAGTAGTATGGGCAGGGCCAAAAACATTCAGTACTTC.

The rearrangement links TRBV19 to TRBJ2-2; 7 nucleotides align to TRBD1. Germline CDR1 reads LNHDA; CDR2 reads SQIVND (reference sequence). The CDR3 has 15 residues. The ends lost 4 bases at V and 4 bases at J; junction bases unmatched: 6. The CDR3 reads CASSTDRVRTGELFF. In DNA form, the CDR3 reads TGTGCCAGTAGTACCGACAGGGTTCGCACCGGGGAGCTGTTTTTT.

The chain uses TRBV5-1 and TRBJ1-6, with D possibly matching TRBD1 (6 bases). Germline V lookup: CDR1 SGHRS, CDR2 YFSETQ. The CDR3 is 15 residues long. Trimming took 0 bases from V and 7 from J, leaving 11 bases between them. The CDR3 nucleotides are TGCGCCAGCAGCTTGGAGGACAGTACAAATTCACCCCTCCACTTT. The encoded protein is CASSLEDSTNSPLHF. Drawing the rest from reference TRBV5-1 and TRBJ1-6, the complete variable domain is KAGVTQTPRYLIKTRGQQVTLSCSPISGHRSVSWYQQTPGQGLQFLFEYFSETQRNKGNFPGRFSGRQFSNSRSEMNVSTLELGDSALYLCASSLEDSTNSPLHFGNGTRLTVT.

The gene calls are TRBV7-8 and TRBJ1-4; no firm D call. The CDR3 sequence is 15 residues long. Germline values: CDR1 SGHVS, CDR2 FQNEAQ. V was clipped by 5 bases and J by 8 bases, with 18 bases between them. The DNA for the CDR3 is TGTGCCAGCAGCCCCACAGCCTTGGTGAAAGAAAAACTGTTTTTT. It specifies CASSPTALVKEKLFF.

The gene calls are TRBV6-6 and TRBJ2-7, with D maybe TRBD1 (6 bases). This CDR3 has 12 amino acids. Germline CDR1 and CDR2: MNHNY and SVGAGI (reference sequence). V dropped 6 bases and J dropped 3 bases, with 9 bases sitting between them. CDR3 in amino acids: CASSLQGYEQYF. The DNA of the CDR3 is TGTGCCAGCAGCCTACAGGGCTACGAGCAGTACTTC.

The chain is built from TRBV7-9 and TRBJ1-2, with 7 nucleotides matching TRBD1. The CDR3 contains 14 residues. In germline, CDR1 is SEHNR, CDR2 FQNEAQ (reference sequence). V gave up 1 base and J gave up 8 bases; unmatched junction bases: 7. This CDR3 reads CASSLGGGGGGYTF. The CDR3 DNA follows: TGTGCCAGCAGCTTAGGAGGGGGCGGAGGCGGCTACACCTTC.

The V gene is TRBV11-2, the J gene TRBJ2-2, with TRBD1 matching 8 bases. V was clipped by 0 bases and J by 0 bases; unmatched bases: 6. Germline V gene sequence: CDR1 SGHAT, CDR2 FQNNGV. The CDR3 is 18 amino acids. The CDR3 DNA sequence: TGTGCCAGCAGCTTAGATCCCCGACAGGGGCCGAACACCGGGGAGCTGTTTTTT. Translating it yields CASSLDPRQGPNTGELFF.

The chain is built from TRBV5-1 and TRBJ1-5, with 8 bases identical to TRBD1. J gave up 0 bases and V 4 bases, and 12 bases lay outside the gene matches. CDR1 is SGHRS and CDR2 is YFSETQ in the germline V gene. The CDR3 loop spans 18 amino acids. CDR3 sequence (DNA): TGCGCCAGCAGCCCCCCTCGGACAGGGCCGTATAGCAATCAGCCCCAGCATTTT. Its translation is CASSPPRTGPYSNQPQHF.

The CDR3: CSVGGLNTEAFF. In DNA form, the CDR3 reads TGCAGCGTAGGAGGTTTGAACACTGAAGCTTTCTTT. The V gene is TRBV29-1, the J gene TRBJ1-1; D gene unclear. V dropped 6 bases and J dropped 0 bases, with 8 bases sitting between them. CDR3 length: 12 amino acids. Looked up from germline, CDR1 is SQVTM and CDR2 is ANQGSEA.

As regards this clone: An end of the junction differs from the germline gene, which may be a read error. This chain connects TRBV5-4 to TRBJ1-1; D may be TRBD1 (5 bases). From germline, CDR1 is SGHNT and CDR2 YYREEE (reference sequence). This CDR3 comprises 12 residues. CDR3 protein: CASSLRQGRSQF. As DNA, the CDR3 is TGTGCCAGCAGCCTCCGGCAGGGCCGATCCCAGTTT.

At least ten counts were recorded for this clone. The chain carries TRBV19 and TRBJ1-2; TRBD1 is a possible D gene (6 bases). The V and J ends lost 4 bases and 5 bases respectively, with 14 bases between them. This CDR3 is 14 amino acids long. Germline V CDR1 and CDR2: LNHDA, SQIVND (reference sequence). This CDR3 is CASSTLTGSYGYTF. In DNA form, the CDR3 reads TGTGCCAGTAGTACCCTTACAGGGAGTTATGGCTACACCTTC. Looking up the rest from reference TRBV19 and TRBJ1-2 gives the full variable domain: DGGITQSPKYLFRKEGQNVTLSCEQNLNHDAMYWYRQDPGQGLRLIYYSQIVNDFQKGDIAEGYSVSREKKESFPLTVTSAQKNPTAFYLCASSTLTGSYGYTFGSGTRLTVV.

CDR3 protein: CASSPPGQTEAFF. The CDR3 region has the DNA TGTGCCAGCTCACCCCCCGGACAGACTGAAGCTTTCTTT. The chain uses TRBV18 and TRBJ1-1; possibly TRBD1 for D (6 bases). Germline loops: CDR1 KGHSH, CDR2 LQKENI. CDR3 length: 13 residues. V was trimmed by 3 bases and J by 5 bases, leaving 10 bases between them.

CDR3 amino acids: CASSSYFGGGTGELFF. CDR3 nucleotides: TGCGCCAGCAGCTCCTACTTTGGGGGAGGCACCGGGGAGCTGTTTTTT. The V call is TRBV5-1, the J call TRBJ2-2; a weak D match, TRBD2 (6 bases). V was pared by 3 bases and J by 4 bases, with 16 bases between. CDR1 SGHRS and CDR2 YFSETQ come from the germline V gene. CDR3 length: 16 residues.

The chain has TRBV27 and TRBJ1-5, with D uncertain. Germline V gives CDR1 MNHEY, CDR2 SMNVEV (reference sequence). Trimming stripped 5 bases from V and 6 bases from J, with 17 bases between. The CDR3 has 15 amino acids. The CDR3 here is CASSPLRSGGQPQHF. CDR3 bases: TGTGCCAGCAGTCCCCTTCGGAGCGGAGGTCAGCCCCAGCATTTT.